This T cell receptor beta chain was sequenced during a study of T cell responses to AZD1222 COVID-19 vaccine. Study information: Whether given at about 4 or about 12 weeks, second doses were pooled. Whole-study findings and limits: No repertoire was sampled before or during the peak T cell response, only after it. In the spike-specific TCR repertoire, nearly half reportedly target unmutated variant regions. Clonal diversity was possibly underestimated; the donors were predominantly white British and more often female.

Points on this clone: Its matching antigen is unknown.

TCRdb's table, derived via immunoSEQ multiplex PCR, lists solely in-frame clones and lacks some. This table holds 70,000 to 90,000 clones, around 86% found once. V gave up 9 bases and J gave up 4 bases, with 18 bases separating them. Germline CDR1 SNHLY, CDR2 FYNNEI. This CDR3 contains 14 residues. This specimen was peripheral blood, taken on day 0 of AZD1222 vaccination. The chain combines TRBV2 with TRBJ2-5, with D possibly being TRBD2 (6 bases). The receptor was derived from an adult in good health. CDR3 protein: CASARLVGAETQYF. The CDR3 nucleotides are TGTGCCAGTGCCCGACTAGTTGGTGCAGAGACCCAGTACTTC. The variable domain in full, with the rest retrieved from reference TRBV2 and TRBJ2-5, is EPEVTQTPSHQVTQMGQEVILRCVPISNHLYFYWYRQILGQKVEFLVSFYNNEISEKSEIFDDQFSVERPDGSNFTLKIRSTKLEDSAMYFCASARLVGAETQYFGPGTRLLVL.